These T cell receptor beta chains were read from a single sample in a study of beta chain features in type 1 diabetes. Produced via immunoSEQ multiplex PCR; TCRdb's table is partial and in-frame only. The table includes some 120,000 clones, 15% to 20% detected once. Sequencing used central memory CD4+ T cells from blood. Receptor source: a man in his late teens or twenties with type 1 diabetes. The CDR3 runs from the conserved cysteine through the conserved F or W. Fields, in order: J gene, clone size, D gene, V gene, CDR3 protein, CDR3 DNA. D genes are given only for firm matches. Rows give clone size only sometimes, using once, few, many, or a class for an expanded clone.

TRBJ1-2 | . | TRBD1 | TRBV19 | CASSQGADYGYTF | TGTGCCAGTAGCCAGGGGGCGGACTATGGCTACACCTTC
TRBJ2-3 | many | TRBD2 | TRBV28 | CASSGPGTSADTQYF | TGTGCCAGCAGTGGACCCGGGACTAGCGCAGATACGCAGTATTTT
TRBJ2-5 | few | . | TRBV2 | CASSDVLLVQETQYF | TGTGCCAGCAGTGATGTGTTGTTGGTCCAAGAGACCCAGTACTTC
TRBJ2-3 | . | TRBD2 | TRBV7-2 | CASSFRLARGTDTQYF | TGTGCCAGCAGCTTTAGACTAGCGCGAGGCACAGATACGCAGTATTTT
TRBJ1-6 | . | . | TRBV5-6 | CASSLAESSYNSPLHF | TGTGCCAGCAGCTTAGCGGAAAGCTCCTATAATTCACCCCTCCACTTT
TRBJ1-3 | once | TRBD1 | TRBV30 | CAWSVTGVNTIYF | TGTGCCTGGAGTGTAACAGGGGTGAACACCATATATTTT
TRBJ1-6 | . | . | TRBV4-3 | CASRGSLLRSPLHF | TGCGCCAGCAGAGGGTCCCTTTTACGGTCACCCCTCCACTTT
TRBJ2-3 | few | TRBD1 | TRBV13 | CASSISGTGGTDTQYF | TGTGCCAGCAGCATATCCGGGACAGGGGGCACAGATACGCAGTATTTT
TRBJ2-1 | few | . | TRBV9 | CASSPRVAVRNNEQFF | TGTGCCAGCAGCCCCCGGGTAGCGGTACGCAACAATGAGCAGTTCTTC
TRBJ2-7 | . | . | TRBV11-1 | CASSLADSYSYEQYF | TGTGCCAGCAGCTTAGCTGACAGCTACTCCTACGAGCAGTACTTC
TRBJ1-2 | . | TRBD1 | TRBV29-1 | CSVENGGQGFGGYTF | TGCAGCGTTGAAAACGGGGGACAGGGATTCGGTGGCTACACCTTC
TRBJ2-5 | . | TRBD2 | TRBV7-2 | CASSIAGGPETQYF | TGTGCCAGCAGCATAGCGGGGGGGCCCGAGACCCAGTACTTC
TRBJ2-7 | . | TRBD1 | TRBV6-5 | CASSRNVDRVEQYF | TGTGCCAGCAGCCGTAACGTCGACAGGGTCGAGCAGTACTTC
TRBJ2-1 | . | . | TRBV9 | CASSVALGDIEQFF | TGTGCCAGCAGCGTAGCTCTAGGCGACATTGAGCAGTTCTTC
TRBJ2-5 | . | TRBD1 | TRBV7-6 | CASSYSYRGETQYF | TGTGCCAGCAGCTATTCATACAGGGGTGAGACCCAGTACTTC
TRBJ2-1 | . | . | TRBV4-1 | CASSQVIGGPGQSSYNEQFF | TGCGCCAGCAGCCAAGTGATAGGGGGGCCGGGACAGAGCTCCTACAATGAGCAGTTCTTC
TRBJ2-3 | . | TRBD2 | TRBV30 | CAWSTGTKDTQYF | TGTGCCTGGAGTACCGGGACTAAAGATACGCAGTATTTT
TRBJ2-3 | once | TRBD1 | TRBV19 | CASSGPGTGGTDTQYF | TGTGCCAGTAGTGGGCCCGGGACAGGGGGCACAGATACGCAGTATTTT
TRBJ1-2 | few | . | TRBV28 | CASSPLDRMHGYTF | TGTGCCAGCAGTCCCTTAGACAGGATGCATGGCTACACCTTC
TRBJ2-1 | many | . | TRBV30 | CAWRPQAQSSYNEQFF | TGTGCCTGGAGACCCCAAGCGCAGAGCTCCTACAATGAGCAGTTCTTC
TRBJ2-5 | . | . | TRBV28 | CASRKGLKETQYF | TGTGCCAGCAGGAAAGGACTTAAAGAGACCCAGTACTTC
TRBJ2-2 | few | . | TRBV5-4 | CASSSEVANTGELFF | TGTGCCAGCAGCTCCGAGGTGGCGAACACCGGGGAGCTGTTTTTT
TRBJ1-1 | few | . | TRBV29-1 | CSVTWDFPEAFF | TGCAGCGTAACTTGGGACTTTCCTGAAGCTTTCTTT
TRBJ2-3 | few | . | TRBV14 | CASSQDQVWGTNTDTQYF | TGTGCCAGCAGCCAAGATCAGGTTTGGGGCACCAACACAGATACGCAGTATTTT
TRBJ1-4 | many | . | TRBV20-1 | CSVPGTEKLFF | TGCAGTGTCCCCGGGACCGAAAAACTGTTTTTT
TRBJ2-1 | . | . | TRBV7-2 | CASSLDFAKEQFF | TGTGCCAGCAGCTTAGATTTTGCGAAAGAGCAGTTCTTC
TRBJ2-1 | . | . | TRBV7-2 | CASSLVGVVNEQFF | TGTGCCAGCAGCTTAGTAGGGGTTGTAAATGAGCAGTTCTTC
TRBJ2-1 | . | TRBD2 | TRBV7-2 | CASSSKKAGGLYNEQFF | TGTGCCAGCAGCTCCAAAAAAGCGGGGGGGCTCTACAATGAGCAGTTCTTC
TRBJ2-7 | few | TRBD1 | TRBV18 | CASSRTGGATYEQYF | TGTGCCAGCTCTCGGACAGGGGGCGCAACCTACGAGCAGTACTTC
TRBJ1-2 | . | . | TRBV18 | CASSPPGQGAYGYTF | TGTGCCAGCTCACCACCGGGGCAGGGTGCGTACGGCTACACCTTC
TRBJ2-1 | few | TRBD1 | TRBV4-2 | CASTKGQGNHEQFF | TGTGCCAGCACTAAGGGACAGGGAAATCATGAGCAGTTCTTC
TRBJ1-5 | . | . | TRBV2 | CAARTFADQPQHF | TGTGCCGCCCGGACCTTTGCTGATCAGCCCCAGCATTTT
TRBJ2-5 | . | . | TRBV19 | CASSPGTAQETQYF | TGTGCCAGTAGTCCTGGGACTGCCCAAGAGACCCAGTACTTC
TRBJ2-7 | . | TRBD1 | TRBV5-6 | CASSSLSDRGSDEQYF | TGTGCCAGCAGCTCCCTGTCTGACAGGGGGAGCGACGAGCAGTACTTC
TRBJ1-1 | few | . | TRBV29-1 | CSVRTAEAFF | TGCAGCGTACGGACAGCTGAAGCTTTCTTT
TRBJ1-1 | . | TRBD1 | TRBV6-5 | CASSWDRALGNAEAFF | TGTGCCAGCAGTTGGGACAGGGCATTGGGAAACGCTGAAGCTTTCTTT
TRBJ1-1 | . | TRBD1 | TRBV29-1 | CSVDSETGGGAAEAFF | TGCAGCGTCGATTCGGAGACAGGGGGAGGGGCCGCTGAAGCTTTCTTT
TRBJ2-7 | many | . | TRBV7-2 | CASSLVGRGSYEQYF | TGTGCCAGCAGCTTAGTGGGGAGGGGGAGCTACGAGCAGTACTTC
TRBJ2-5 | . | TRBD1 | TRBV7-9 | CASSLEGTAFPNTQYF | TGTGCCAGCAGCTTAGAAGGGACAGCCTTCCCGAACACCCAGTACTTC
TRBJ2-5 | few | TRBD2 | TRBV27 | CARSSAGGLETQYF | TGTGCCCGCAGTTCGGCGGGGGGGCTGGAGACCCAGTACTTC
TRBJ2-1 | . | . | TRBV18 | CASSPLTRDEQFF | TGTGCCAGCTCACCACTCACCAGAGATGAGCAGTTCTTC
TRBJ1-2 | few | . | TRBV7-2 | CASSPQQTYGYTF | TGTGCCAGCAGTCCCCAACAGACCTATGGCTACACCTTC
TRBJ2-3 | . | . | TRBV29-1 | CSVDSLNTDTQYF | TGCAGCGTTGACTCGCTCAACACAGATACGCAGTATTTT
TRBJ1-3 | many | . | TRBV7-2 | CASSYQKRDTLYF | TGTGCCAGCAGCTACCAGAAAAGGGACACACTATATTTT
TRBJ1-5 | few | . | TRBV7-2 | CASSLMDGQPQHF | TGTGCCAGCAGCTTGATGGACGGTCAGCCCCAGCATTTT
TRBJ2-6 | few | . | TRBV10-3 | CAISERGSSSGANVLTF | TGTGCCATCAGTGAGAGAGGGTCGAGCTCTGGGGCCAACGTCCTGACTTTC
TRBJ2-3 | . | . | TRBV7-2 | CASSSGGTLPDTQYF | TGTGCCAGCAGCTCGGGCGGGACTCTACCAGATACGCAGTATTTT
TRBJ2-7 | few | . | TRBV5-1 | CASSSPGKPYEQYF | TGCGCCAGCAGCTCCCCCGGGAAACCCTACGAGCAGTACTTC